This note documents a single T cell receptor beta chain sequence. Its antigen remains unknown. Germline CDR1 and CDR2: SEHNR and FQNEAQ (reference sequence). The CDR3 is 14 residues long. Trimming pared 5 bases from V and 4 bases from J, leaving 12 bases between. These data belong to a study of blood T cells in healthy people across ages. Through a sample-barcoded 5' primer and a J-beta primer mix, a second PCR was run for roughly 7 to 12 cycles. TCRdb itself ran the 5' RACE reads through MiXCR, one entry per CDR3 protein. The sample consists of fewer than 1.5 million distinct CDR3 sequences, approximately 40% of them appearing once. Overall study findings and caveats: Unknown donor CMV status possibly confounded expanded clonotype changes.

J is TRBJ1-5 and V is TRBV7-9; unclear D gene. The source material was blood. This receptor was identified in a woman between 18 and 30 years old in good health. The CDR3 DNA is TGTGCCAGCAGCCCGGGCTTTGAGAATCAGCCCCAGCATTTT. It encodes CASSPGFENQPQHF.